The 24 T cell receptor beta chains presented below share a single source sample, sequenced in a study of blood T cell repertoires in COVID-19. Clones were sequenced by immunoSEQ multiplex PCR, and TCRdb holds only the in-frame ones, with some missing. This table holds 190,000 or so clones, 70% to 80% found once. Sequenced sample: peripheral blood. Receptors originate from a man aged 50 to 60 who had recovered from COVID-19.

This clone was detected once. The V call is TRBV9, the J call TRBJ2-1, with D maybe TRBD1 (5 bases). The CDR3 has 16 amino acids. The germline V and J ends were trimmed by 3 bases and 2 bases, with 15 bases remaining between them. CDR1 is SGDLS, CDR2 YYNGEE, per germline. Here the CDR3 DNA reads TGTGCCAGCAGCGAGCAGGGTCTTAGTACCTACAATGAGCAGTTCTTC. This gives the protein CASSEQGLSTYNEQFF.

The chain has TRBV7-2 and TRBJ1-4; 10 nucleotides match TRBD1. Germline lookup yields CDR1 SGHTA and CDR2 FQGNSA. V lost 5 bases to trimming and J lost 7 bases; unmatched junction nucleotides: 1. CDR3 length: 13 amino acids. The CDR3 DNA is TGTGCCAGCAGCAGGACAGGGGGTGAAAAACTGTTTTTT. It is translated as CASSRTGGEKLFF.

The rearrangement joins TRBV12-5 to TRBJ1-3; 7 bases align to TRBD1. Germline V CDR1 and CDR2: LGHNT, FRNRAP. CDR3 length: 15 residues. J gave up 6 bases and V 1 base, and 6 bases lay outside the gene matches. CDR3 amino acids: CASGLGRDSENTIYF. CDR3 DNA sequence: TGTGCTAGTGGTTTGGGGCGGGACAGCGAAAACACCATATATTTT.

This chain uses TRBV27 with TRBJ2-7; tentative D call: TRBD1 (5 bases). CDR1 is MNHEY, CDR2 SMNVEV, per germline (reference sequence). Trimming took 6 bases from V and 2 from J, leaving 23 bases between them. The CDR3 has 17 residues. The DNA of the CDR3 is TGTGCCAGCAGCTTTATGGCGCGGACAACGCACCCCTACGAGCAGTACTTC. It translates to CASSFMARTTHPYEQYF.

The V call is TRBV5-8, the J call TRBJ1-1; possibly TRBD1 for D (5 bases). Trimming removed 2 bases from V and 10 bases from J, with 18 bases in between. The germline CDR1 and CDR2 sequences are SGHTS and YDEGEE. CDR3 length equals 14 residues. The CDR3: CASSFRDGGVRAFF. The CDR3, as DNA: TGTGCCAGCAGCTTCCGGGACGGGGGAGTGAGAGCTTTCTTT.

The sample holds many counts of this clone. V gene TRBV7-9 combines with J gene TRBJ1-2, with unresolved D. CDR1 and CDR2 (germline): SEHNR, FQNEAQ (reference sequence). V dropped 5 bases and J dropped 4 bases, with 17 bases sitting between them. The CDR3 is 15 residues long. The chain's CDR3 is CASSTETPGLYGYTF. The CDR3 region has the DNA TGTGCCAGCAGCACCGAGACTCCCGGACTCTATGGCTACACCTTC.

The chain carries TRBV19 and TRBJ2-1; 9 nucleotides agree with TRBD2. The CDR3 runs to 16 residues. J was trimmed by 14 bases and V by 3 bases; bases with no gene match: 17. Per germline, CDR1 LNHDA and CDR2 SQIVND (reference sequence). DNA for the CDR3: TGTGCCAGTAGTATCCCCAGGGGAGCGGGAGGTCAGGTGGAGTTCTTC. This gives the protein CASSIPRGAGGQVEFF.

In this sample, this clone turned up once. J is TRBJ2-7 and V is TRBV7-8; possible D gene TRBD1, 5 bases. The V gene lost 0 bases and the J gene lost 6 bases, with 12 bases spanning the gap. Germline CDR1 and CDR2: SGHVS and FQNEAQ. The CDR3 has 14 residues. As DNA, the CDR3 is TGTGCCAGCAGCTTAGCGCAGGGTATCGGCGAGCAGTACTTC. As protein: CASSLAQGIGEQYF.

The chain has TRBV4-2 and TRBJ2-5; 7 nucleotides match TRBD1. Unmatched junction bases numbered 6, after V lost 5 bases and J lost 3 bases. This CDR3 region has 14 residues. Looked up from germline, CDR1 is LGHNA and CDR2 is YNFKEQ. CDR3 region: CASSVGQVEETQYF. CDR3 coding DNA: TGTGCCAGCAGCGTCGGACAGGTGGAAGAGACCCAGTACTTC.

This rearrangement joins TRBV18 to TRBJ2-2; 11 bases line up with TRBD2. CDR1 and CDR2 from the germline V gene are KGHSH and LQKENI. J gave up 5 bases and V 3 bases, and 8 bases lay outside the gene matches. This CDR3 comprises 17 residues. In DNA, the CDR3 is TGTGCCAGCTCACCTCGTTTCGGGACTAGCGGAACCGGGGAGCTGTTTTTT. Protein product: CASSPRFGTSGTGELFF.

This clone has a handful of counts. The chain uses TRBV5-4 and TRBJ2-5; D possibly corresponds to TRBD2 (6 bases). The V end was cut by 0 bases, the J end by 5 bases, with 11 bases between. Germline CDR1 and CDR2: SGHNT and YYREEE (reference sequence). This CDR3 is built from 14 residues. The CDR3 DNA is TGTGCCAGCAGCTTGGACGCGGGACGGGAGACCCAGTACTTC. Protein sequence: CASSLDAGRETQYF.

The chain recombines TRBV5-4 with TRBJ1-5; D is perhaps TRBD1 (6 bases). The V end was cut by 1 base, the J end by 3 bases, with 8 bases between. The CDR3 is made up of 14 amino acids. CDR1 is SGHNT and CDR2 is YYREEE in the germline V gene (reference sequence). CDR3 region: CASSLSGDNQPQHF. CDR3 nucleotide sequence: TGTGCCAGCAGCTTGTCAGGGGACAATCAGCCCCAGCATTTT.

In its sample, this clone was seen a few times. The chain joins TRBV11-2 to TRBJ1-1; TRBD1 matches at 7 bases. After removal of 5 bases from V and 10 bases from J, the junction contained 7 bases not matched to a gene. CDR1 SGHAT and CDR2 FQNNGV come from the germline V gene. The CDR3 has 12 residues. The CDR3 protein is CASSPTGTVAFF. DNA for the CDR3: TGTGCCAGCAGCCCTACCGGGACAGTAGCTTTCTTT.

This clone was observed a single time. V and J are TRBV9 and TRBJ2-7; 7 bases are shared with TRBD2. Trimming at V came to 4 bases and at J to 4 bases, leaving 8 bases not matched to a gene. Germline-derived CDR1 and CDR2 are SGDLS and YYNGEE. This CDR3 is built from 14 residues. The CDR3 nucleotides are TGTGCCAGCAGCCCCACGGAGGGAGGGTACGAGCAGTACTTC. Translation gives CASSPTEGGYEQYF.

The chain combines TRBV30 with TRBJ2-5, with D unclear. The CDR3 is 11 residues long. Germline-derived CDR1 and CDR2 are GTSNPN and SVGIG (reference sequence). The V and J ends lost 3 bases and 2 bases respectively, with 4 bases between them. The CDR3 protein is CAWSIQETQYF. The DNA for the CDR3 is TGTGCCTGGAGCATTCAAGAGACCCAGTACTTC.

The CDR3 DNA reads as TGCGCCAGCAGTGATGGGGGTCTAGCGACTAACACCGGGGAGCTGTTTTTT. It translates to CASSDGGLATNTGELFF. V and J are TRBV10-1 and TRBJ2-2; maybe TRBD2 (6 bases). Trimming stripped 3 bases from V and 2 bases from J, with 16 bases between. The length of the CDR3 is 17 residues. CDR1 WNHNN and CDR2 SYGVQD come from the germline V gene (reference sequence).

This clone is a singleton in its sample. This sequence joins TRBV5-6 and TRBJ1-2, with D possibly matching TRBD1 (5 bases). V was shortened by 4 bases and J by 1 base, with 23 bases between the two germline ends. Looked up from germline, CDR1 is SGHDT and CDR2 is YYEEEE. The CDR3 covers 18 residues. CDR3 sequence reads: CASSPGGRPPGDNYGYTF. The CDR3 DNA sequence: TGTGCCAGCAGCCCAGGTGGTCGGCCCCCGGGGGATAACTATGGCTACACCTTC.

This clone was seen once. The CDR3 DNA sequence: TGTGCCAGCAGCGTCGGCGGCCTGAGCACAGATACGCAGTATTTT. This codes for CASSVGGLSTDTQYF. The chain uses TRBV6-5 and TRBJ2-3; D remains ambiguous. Trimming pared 6 bases from V and 0 bases from J, leaving 13 bases between. This CDR3 is built from 15 residues. Germline V gene lookup returns CDR1 MNHEY and CDR2 SVGAGI.

This chain uses TRBV12-3 or TRBV12-4 with TRBJ2-5, with no clear D. The CDR3 sequence is 11 residues long. The germline V and J ends were trimmed by 6 bases and 6 bases, with 8 bases remaining between them. CDR3 loop: CASSQTQTQYF. DNA of the CDR3: TGTGCCAGCAGCCAAACACAGACCCAGTACTTC.

The rearrangement links TRBV12-2 to TRBJ2-1; the table's TRBD2 call for D was not verified on the DNA. TRBV12-2 is a documented pseudogene. This CDR3 has 18 residues. Here the CDR3 reads CASRLGAGLAGGYNEQFF. CDR3 DNA sequence: TGTGCAAGTCGCTTAGGTGCCGGTCTAGCGGGAGGCTACAATGAGCAGTTCTTC.

This clone came up a few times. The chain is built from TRBV5-1 and TRBJ1-6; TRBD1 agrees at 8 bases. With V trimmed by 0 bases and J by 8 bases, 7 bases remained unmatched. From germline, CDR1 is SGHRS and CDR2 YFSETQ. This CDR3 is built from 16 residues. CDR3 region: CASSLAAGTGHSPLHF. As DNA, the CDR3 is TGCGCCAGCAGCTTGGCGGCAGGGACAGGACATTCACCCCTCCACTTT.

This chain joins TRBV3-1 (or the pseudogene TRBV3-2) and TRBJ2-1, with D possibly matching TRBD1 (6 bases). V was clipped by 1 base and J by 6 bases, with 10 bases between them. The germline gives CDR1 LGHDT, CDR2 YNNKEL (reference sequence). The CDR3 is 14 residues long. CDR3 sequence (DNA): TGTGCCAGCAGCCAAGGACTGACAGGCAATGAGCAGTTCTTC. This encodes CASSQGLTGNEQFF.

V gene TRBV20-1 combines with J gene TRBJ2-3; TRBD1 is a possible D gene (5 bases). Germline assignment: CDR1 DFQATT and CDR2 SNEGSKA (reference sequence). This CDR3 comprises 12 residues. The V end lost 3 bases, the J end lost 6 bases, and 10 bases lay between the germline ends. The CDR3 DNA sequence: TGCAGTGCTAGTGCTGGGGCGGATACGCAGTATTTT. The encoded protein is CSASAGADTQYF.

V and J are TRBV5-1 and TRBJ2-2; D possibly corresponds to TRBD2 (6 bases). The CDR3 spans 14 residues. The V end was cut by 2 bases, the J end by 10 bases, with 15 bases between. The V gene's germline CDR1 is SGHRS and CDR2 YFSETQ. The CDR3 DNA reads as TGCGCCAGCAGCTTTCAGGCGGGATCGGCGGAGCTGTTTTTT. Residues: CASSFQAGSAELFF.